A selection of T cell receptor beta chains follows, all from one sample in a study of molecular identifiers for immune sequencing clone quantification. Each CDR3 protein is one row after TCRdb ran MiXCR on the PCR reads. Among about 320,000 distinct CDR3 sequences listed, around 21% were seen once. Sequencing was carried out using naive CD8+ T cells from blood, with Jurkat cell RNA spiked in. The receptors were sampled from a human donor in good health. Some libraries in this study had Jurkat cell RNA spiked in. CDR3s include the opening cysteine and the closing phenylalanine or tryptophan. D genes are given only for firm matches. Not all rows give a size; the values are once, few, many and, for expanded clones, a class.

NA	14	many	TRBV20-1	TRBJ1-4	TGCAGTGCTAGAGAAGGGGCAACTAATGAAAAACTGTTTTTT	CSAREGATNEKLFF
NA	14	many	TRBV12-3/TRBV12-4	TRBJ2-5	TGTGCCAGCAGAGGCCTAGCGCCCCAAGAGACCCAGTACTTC	CASRGLAPQETQYF
NA	13	few	TRBV20-1	TRBJ1-2	TGCAGTGCGAGGGACGTTGGAGGCTATGGCTACACCTTC	CSARDVGGYGYTF
TRBD1	15	few	TRBV10-3	TRBJ2-7	TGTGCCATCAGCGGAGAGGGACAGGCGACCTACGAGCAGTACTTC	CAISGEGQATYEQYF
NA	16	many	TRBV4-3	TRBJ1-3	TGCGCCAGCAGCCAAGATTCCGGGACAACTGGAAACACCATATATTTT	CASSQDSGTTGNTIYF
NA	12	many	TRBV9	TRBJ2-3	TGTGCCAGCAGCGTAGAATCAGATACGCAGTATTTT	CASSVESDTQYF
NA	14	many	TRBV2	TRBJ2-3	TGTGCCAGCAGAGGTAGAGGCCGCACAGATACGCAGTATTTT	CASRGRGRTDTQYF
TRBD2	16	many	TRBV4-2	TRBJ2-5	TGTGCCAGCAGCCCAACTCAAGGACTAGCCCAAGAGACCCAGTACTTC	CASSPTQGLAQETQYF
NA	15	many	TRBV29-1	TRBJ2-5	TGCAGCGTTGAGTCCCCCTTAGCGACACAAGAGACCCAGTACTTC	CSVESPLATQETQYF
TRBD2	16	many	TRBV3-1	TRBJ2-7	TGTGCCAGCAGCCAACCCCTAGCGGGACCCCTACGGGAGCAGTACTTC	CASSQPLAGPLREQYF
NA	15	few	TRBV3-1	TRBJ2-3	TGTGCCGGCAGCCAGCTCCAGGAGAACACAGATACGCAGTATTTT	CAGSQLQENTDTQYF
TRBD1	12	many	TRBV29-1	TRBJ1-1	TGCAGCGTGTGGACAGGTCGGCCTGAAGCTTTCTTT	CSVWTGRPEAFF
NA	16	NA	TRBV6-2/TRBV6-3	TRBJ2-6	TGTGCCAGCAGACACGGAAGGACACCTGGGGTCAACGTCCTGACTTTC	CASRHGRTPGVNVLTF
NA	16	few	TRBV4-3	TRBJ2-3	TGCGCCAGCAGCCAAGATTATACGGGAGCCACAGATACGCAGTATTTT	CASSQDYTGATDTQYF
TRBD1	14	many	TRBV7-6	TRBJ2-5	TGTGCCAGCAGCTTCCTGACAGGGTCGCAGACCCAGTACTTC	CASSFLTGSQTQYF
NA	15	many	TRBV7-3	TRBJ2-1	TGTGCCAGCAGTTGGAGGGGGGAAGCCTACAATGAGCAGTTCTTC	CASSWRGEAYNEQFF
NA	13	many	TRBV29-1	TRBJ1-2	TGCAGCGTTGTGCCCTCGGACCACTATGGCTACACCTTC	CSVVPSDHYGYTF
TRBD1	16	many	TRBV7-9	TRBJ2-5	TGTGCCAGCAGCCCTTGGGCTCGAGGGACAGAAGAGACCCAGTACTTC	CASSPWARGTEETQYF
NA	15	few	TRBV3-1	TRBJ1-1	TGTGCCAGCAGCCTTCTCTCCCATGGGGGTGCTGAAGCTTTCTTT	CASSLLSHGGAEAFF
TRBD1	15	NA	TRBV4-2	TRBJ2-1	TGTGCCAGCAGCCAAGTGGGGACAGGGTACAATGAGCAGTTCTTC	CASSQVGTGYNEQFF
NA	17	many	TRBV20-1	TRBJ2-5	TGCAGTGCTAGAGATCAAAGGCTAGCTTTATACCAAGAGACCCAGTACTTC	CSARDQRLALYQETQYF
NA	13	NA	TRBV12-3/TRBV12-4	TRBJ1-2	TGTGCCAGCAGTTTAGGGGGAGAGGATGGCTACACCTTC	CASSLGGEDGYTF
NA	15	many	TRBV28	TRBJ2-2	TGTGCCAGCAGTTTAAGGGGTTCGGGCACCGGGGAGCTGTTTTTT	CASSLRGSGTGELFF
NA	13	many	TRBV7-9	TRBJ1-1	TGTGCCAGCAGACCCCCGGGGGGCACTGAAGCTTTCTTT	CASRPPGGTEAFF
NA	15	many	TRBV20-1	TRBJ2-2	TGCAGTGCTAATGCCGGAGACACAAACACCGGGGAGCTGTTTTTT	CSANAGDTNTGELFF
NA	14	few	TRBV5-1	TRBJ2-7	TGCGCCAGCATGTTCTCAACAGGGACCTACGAGCAGCACTTC	CASMFSTGTYEQHF
NA	15	many	TRBV5-6	TRBJ2-7	TGTGCCAGCAGCTCCGGACCTACAAATGCCTACGAGCAGTACTTC	CASSSGPTNAYEQYF
NA	13	few	TRBV12-3/TRBV12-4	TRBJ2-7	TGTGCCAGCAGTTTAGCGCTAGGGTTCGAGCAGTACTTC	CASSLALGFEQYF
NA	15	few	TRBV9	TRBJ1-3	TGTGCCAGCAGCGTAGCCGAAAGCTCTGGAAACACCATATATTTT	CASSVAESSGNTIYF
NA	13	many	TRBV7-9	TRBJ2-7	TGTGCCAGCAGCTCGACTACAGCCTACGAGCAGTACTTC	CASSSTTAYEQYF
NA	19	NA	TRBV21-1	TRBJ2-7	TGTGCCAGCAGCCCGAGCCCCGGGACTAGCGGGAGAATGTTCGAGGAGCTGTACTTC	CASSPSPGTSGRMFEELYF
NA	14	many	TRBV6-2/TRBV6-3	TRBJ2-7	TGTGCCAGCAGTTCGAGGACCTGGCGGAACGAGCAGTACTTC	CASSSRTWRNEQYF
NA	16	few	TRBV6-9	TRBJ2-5	TGTGCCAGCACGGGGGAACAGGAGATTTCCAAAGAGACCCAGTACTTC	CASTGEQEISKETQYF
NA	17	few	TRBV21-1	TRBJ2-3	TGTGCCAGCAGCGCTTTACCCCGGGACCCCTTCACAGATACGCAGTATTTT	CASSALPRDPFTDTQYF
TRBD2	15	few	TRBV25-1	TRBJ2-3	TGTGCCAGCAGTGAATCGGATAGCGGGGGAGATACGCAGTATTTT	CASSESDSGGDTQYF
NA	13	many	TRBV7-9	TRBJ2-7	TGTGCCAGCAGTCATGCCCGGACAGTCGAGCAGTACTTC	CASSHARTVEQYF
NA	16	many	TRBV2	TRBJ2-1	TGTGCCAGCAGTGAAACGGCACTAGGTTCCTACAATGAGCAGTTCTTC	CASSETALGSYNEQFF
TRBD1	17	NA	TRBV27	TRBJ2-3	TGTGCCAGCAGTTTAATACCGGGACAGAGAAACACAGATACGCAGTATTTT	CASSLIPGQRNTDTQYF
NA	14	few	TRBV19	TRBJ2-3	TGTGCCAGTAGGTTCATGGCTAGCACAGATACGCAGTATTTT	CASRFMASTDTQYF
TRBD1	15	NA	TRBV27	TRBJ2-3	TGTGCCAGCAGTTTAAGGGGACAGGGAACAGGTACGCAGTATTTT	CASSLRGQGTGTQYF
TRBD1	16	many	TRBV27	TRBJ2-1	TGTGCCAGCAGTTTATCGTGGGGGACAGGGGTCTATGAGCAGTTCTTC	CASSLSWGTGVYEQFF
TRBD1	15	many	TRBV7-2	TRBJ2-1	TGTGCCAGCAGCTCCATACAGGGGTACGTCAATGAGCAGTTCTTC	CASSSIQGYVNEQFF
NA	15	many	TRBV4-3	TRBJ2-5	TGCGCCAGCAGCCAAGACATAGCGGTACAAGAGACCCAGTACTTC	CASSQDIAVQETQYF
NA	14	many	TRBV30	TRBJ2-2	TGTGCCTGGAGTCCTTCGTCAAACACCGGGGAGCTGTTTTTT	CAWSPSSNTGELFF
TRBD2	17	few	TRBV12-3/TRBV12-4	TRBJ2-1	TGTGCCAGCAGTTCCTGGACTAGCGGGGGACCTAGCGATGAGCAGTTCTTC	CASSSWTSGGPSDEQFF
NA	15	NA	TRBV12-3/TRBV12-4	TRBJ2-6	TGTGCCAGCAGGCCAGTGGGGCCTGGGGCCAACGTCCTGACTTTC	CASRPVGPGANVLTF
TRBD1	16	many	TRBV9	TRBJ2-7	TGTGCCAGCAGCGCCCGACCCGGGACAGGGTTCTACGAGCAGTACTTC	CASSARPGTGFYEQYF
NA	16	many	TRBV12-3/TRBV12-4	TRBJ2-4	TGTGCCAGCAGTTTAGTCCCAGGAGTGACCAAAAACATTCAGTACTTC	CASSLVPGVTKNIQYF
NA	15	many	TRBV7-2	TRBJ2-3	TGTGCCAGCACCCCCTGGCGGGGACACACAGATACGCAGTATTTT	CASTPWRGHTDTQYF
TRBD1	15	few	TRBV19	TRBJ2-7	TGTGCCAGTAGTATTGGGACAGGGCCTCTCTACGAGCAGTACTTC	CASSIGTGPLYEQYF
NA	19	once	TRBV11-2	TRBJ2-1	TGTGCCAGCAGCTTAAATAGGGGCGAGAGCCATACATACTACAATGAGCAGTTATTC	CASSLNRGESHTYYNEQLF